The next 4 T cell receptor beta chains were all read from a single sample in a study of radiation and T cells in renal cell carcinoma. Clones were sequenced by immunoSEQ multiplex PCR, and TCRdb holds only the in-frame ones, with some missing. The table records 20,000 to 25,000 clones, 80% of them present only once. The sample's time point: baseline pretreatment blood. The treatment denotes: 15 Gy SBRT to primary tumor, nephrectomy 4 weeks later. The source material was blood, sampled from a patient whose treatment included radiotherapy and nephrectomy. The receptors here all came from a man between 60 and 70 years old with renal cell carcinoma.

This clone was found once. This chain connects TRBV7-2 to TRBJ1-5; D is perhaps TRBD1 (5 bases). Trimming cost V 7 bases and J 3 bases, with 10 bases left between them. Germline V lookup: CDR1 SGHTA, CDR2 FQGNSA. This CDR3 contains 13 residues. In nucleotides, the CDR3 is TGTGCCAGCACGCCAGGGCCCAATCAGCCCCAGCATTTT. Residues: CASTPGPNQPQHF. The full variable domain, its missing parts supplied by reference TRBV7-2 and TRBJ1-5, is GAGVSQSPSNKVTEKGKDVELRCDPISGHTALYWYRQSLGQGLEFLIYFQGNSAPDKSGLPSDRFSAERTGGSVSTLTIQRTQQEDSAVYLCASTPGPNQPQHFGDGTRLSIL.

This clone has a handful of counts. J is TRBJ1-1 and V is TRBV9; D unclear. There are 14 residues in the CDR3. V was pared by 4 bases and J by 2 bases, with 12 bases between. Germline V gene data show CDR1 as SGDLS and CDR2 as YYNGEE. CDR3 DNA: TGTGCCAGCAGCCTAAATGTGGGAAACACTGAAGCTTTCTTT. Its translation: CASSLNVGNTEAFF.

The chain joins TRBV27 to TRBJ2-2; D may be TRBD1 or TRBD2 (5 bases each). This CDR3 spans 17 amino acids. With 4 bases removed from V and 0 bases from J, the gap between germline ends came to 15 bases. Germline CDR1 reads MNHEY; CDR2 reads SMNVEV (reference sequence). The CDR3 sequence: CASSSMRGTTNTGELFF. The DNA for the CDR3 is TGTGCCAGCAGTTCCATGAGGGGCACCACGAACACCGGGGAGCTGTTTTTT.

The V and J genes are TRBV19 and TRBJ1-6; D remains ambiguous. V lost 5 bases and J 4 bases, leaving 12 bases between the germline ends. CDR3 length equals 15 residues. CDR1 LNHDA and CDR2 SQIVND come from the germline V gene (reference sequence). CDR3 nucleotides: TGTGCCAGTAGTCAACCGCAGAGTTATAATTCACCCCTCCACTTT. Its translation is CASSQPQSYNSPLHF.